This T cell receptor beta chain was profiled in a study of blood T cell repertoires in COVID-19. Germline V gene lookup returns CDR1 SGHAT and CDR2 FQDESV (reference sequence). The V and J ends lost 0 bases and 10 bases, in that order; junction bases with no gene match: 5. The CDR3 sequence is 15 residues long. Clones were sequenced by immunoSEQ multiplex PCR, and TCRdb holds only the in-frame ones, with some missing. The sample has about 250,000 clones, 85% seen once. V and J are TRBV11-1 and TRBJ1-6; 8 nucleotides match TRBD1. Sequencing used peripheral blood. This TCR derives from a man aged 45 to 65 with COVID-19, enrolled during active disease. In nucleotides, the CDR3 is TGTGCCAGCAGCTTAGCTGACAGGGGATTCTCACCCCTCCACTTT. This encodes CASSLADRGFSPLHF.